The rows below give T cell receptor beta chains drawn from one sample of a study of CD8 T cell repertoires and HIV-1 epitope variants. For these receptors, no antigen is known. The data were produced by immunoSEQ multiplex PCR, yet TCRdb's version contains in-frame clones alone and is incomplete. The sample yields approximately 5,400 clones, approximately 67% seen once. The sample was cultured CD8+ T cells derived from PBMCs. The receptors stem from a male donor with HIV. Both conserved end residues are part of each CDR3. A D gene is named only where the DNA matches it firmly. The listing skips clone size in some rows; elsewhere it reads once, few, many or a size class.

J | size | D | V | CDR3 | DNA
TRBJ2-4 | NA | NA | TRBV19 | CASSRVGRPIAKNIQYF | TGTGCCAGTAGCCGGGTTGGGCGCCCTATAGCCAAAAACATTCAGTACTTC
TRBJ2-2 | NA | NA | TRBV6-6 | CASRTTDVNTGELFF | TGTGCCAGCAGGACAACTGACGTGAACACCGGGGAGCTGTTTTTT
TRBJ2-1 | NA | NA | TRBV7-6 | CASSTEPSQGSSYNEQFF | TGTGCCAGCAGCACCGAACCTAGCCAGGGGAGCTCCTACAATGAGCAGTTCTTC
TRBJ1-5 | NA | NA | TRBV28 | CASSSAPGISNQPQHF | TGTGCCAGCAGTTCCGCCCCAGGGATTAGCAATCAGCCCCAGCATTTT
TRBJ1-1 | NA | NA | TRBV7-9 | CASSLVLTPGEAFF | TGTGCCAGCAGCTTAGTATTAACCCCGGGTGAAGCTTTCTTT
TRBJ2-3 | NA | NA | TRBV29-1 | CSFLVLISTDTQYF | TGCAGCTTTCTAGTGCTCATAAGCACAGATACGCAGTATTTT
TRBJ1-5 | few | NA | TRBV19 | CASSIWSVNSNQPQHF | TGTGCCAGTAGTATTTGGTCAGTCAACAGCAATCAGCCCCAGCATTTT
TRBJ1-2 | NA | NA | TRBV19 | CASSISGGRYYGYTF | TGTGCCAGTAGTATAAGCGGGGGACGCTACTATGGCTACACCTTC
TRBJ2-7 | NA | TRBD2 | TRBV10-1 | CASGRGSVGEDEQYF | TGCGCCAGCGGGAGGGGCAGCGTCGGGGAGGACGAGCAGTACTTC
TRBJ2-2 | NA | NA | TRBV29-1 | CSVASGPGELFF | TGCAGCGTTGCATCTGGGCCCGGGGAGCTGTTTTTT
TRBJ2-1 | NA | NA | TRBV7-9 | CASLPTGLQYNEQFF | TGTGCCAGCTTGCCAACGGGACTCCAATACAATGAGCAGTTCTTC
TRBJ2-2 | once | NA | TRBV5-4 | CASSLGGNTGELFF | TGTGCCAGCAGCCTGGGAGGGAACACCGGGGAGCTGTTTTTT
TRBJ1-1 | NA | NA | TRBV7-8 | CASSVDLLNTEAFF | TGTGCCAGCAGCGTCGATCTGTTGAACACTGAAGCTTTCTTT
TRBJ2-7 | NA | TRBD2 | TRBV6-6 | CASSLAGAEQYF | TGTGCCAGCAGTTTAGCGGGGGCCGAGCAGTACTTC
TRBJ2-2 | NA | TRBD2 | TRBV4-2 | CASSQERGENTGELFF | TGTGCCAGCAGCCAAGAGCGGGGGGAGAACACCGGGGAGCTGTTTTTT
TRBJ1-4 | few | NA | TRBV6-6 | CASAVWANEKLFF | TGTGCCAGCGCCGTTTGGGCTAATGAAAAACTGTTTTTT
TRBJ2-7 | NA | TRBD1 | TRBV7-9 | CASSSRGQGPYEQYF | TGTGCCAGCAGCTCCCGAGGACAGGGCCCCTACGAGCAGTACTTC
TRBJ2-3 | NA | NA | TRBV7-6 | CASSLGMRDTQYF | TGTGCCAGCAGCTTAGGGATGCGAGATACGCAGTATTTT
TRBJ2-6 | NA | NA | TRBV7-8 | CASSAEDKAGANVLTF | TGTGCCAGCAGTGCCGAAGACAAGGCTGGGGCCAACGTCCTGACTTTC
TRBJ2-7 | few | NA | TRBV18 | CASSPAFGSEYYEQYF | TGTGCCAGCTCACCCGCCTTCGGGTCAGAATACTACGAGCAGTACTTC
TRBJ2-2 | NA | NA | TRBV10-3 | CATSRGVNTGELFF | TGTGCCACCAGTAGGGGGGTTAACACCGGGGAGCTGTTTTTT
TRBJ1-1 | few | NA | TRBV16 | CASSLNTLNTEAFF | TGTGCCAGCAGCCTAAATACTTTGAACACTGAAGCTTTCTTT
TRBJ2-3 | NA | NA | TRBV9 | CASSAEQDTQYF | TGTGCCAGCAGCGCCGAACAAGATACGCAGTATTTT
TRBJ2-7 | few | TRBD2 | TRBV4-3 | CASSQGTSNEQYF | TGCGCCAGCAGCCAAGGGACTAGCAACGAGCAGTACTTC
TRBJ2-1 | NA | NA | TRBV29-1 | CSATQVQPFDNEQFF | TGCAGCGCGACACAGGTACAGCCTTTCGACAATGAGCAGTTCTTC
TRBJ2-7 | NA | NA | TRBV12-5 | CASGTGIDEQYF | TGTGCTAGTGGGACTGGGATCGACGAGCAGTACTTC
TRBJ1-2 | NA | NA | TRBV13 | CASSSDARNYGYTF | TGTGCCAGCAGCTCGGACGCGAGAAACTATGGCTACACCTTC
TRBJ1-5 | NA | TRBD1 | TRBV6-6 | CASIQDRAGNQPQHF | TGTGCCAGCATCCAGGACAGGGCAGGTAATCAGCCCCAGCATTTT
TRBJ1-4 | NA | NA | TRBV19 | CASSISRDEKLFF | TGTGCCAGTAGTATCTCCAGGGATGAAAAACTGTTTTTT
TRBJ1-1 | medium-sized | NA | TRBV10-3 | CAISEGDTEAFF | TGTGCCATCAGTGAGGGGGATACTGAAGCTTTCTTT
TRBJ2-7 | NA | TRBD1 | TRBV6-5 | CASSESGTGADEQYF | TGTGCCAGCAGCGAATCCGGGACAGGGGCCGACGAGCAGTACTTC
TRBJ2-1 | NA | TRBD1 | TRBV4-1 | CASSYDTGAYNEQFF | TGCGCCAGCAGCTATGATACAGGGGCCTACAATGAGCAGTTCTTC
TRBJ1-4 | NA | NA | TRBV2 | CASSDRPTGEKLFF | TGTGCCAGCAGTGACAGACCCACAGGTGAAAAACTGTTTTTT
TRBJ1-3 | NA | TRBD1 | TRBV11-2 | CASSQLRTGGNTIYF | TGTGCCAGCAGCCAATTGCGGACAGGGGGAAACACCATATATTTT
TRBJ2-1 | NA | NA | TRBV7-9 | CASRPNSGYNEQFF | TGTGCCAGCAGGCCCAATAGTGGGTACAATGAGCAGTTCTTC
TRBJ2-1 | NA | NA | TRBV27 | CASSLSVNNEQFF | TGTGCCAGCAGTTTATCCGTTAACAATGAGCAGTTCTTC
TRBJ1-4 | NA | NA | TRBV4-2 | CASSQGSQEELFF | TGTGCCAGCAGCCAAGGATCACAGGAGGAACTGTTTTTT
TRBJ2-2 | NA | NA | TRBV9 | CASSVGGGTGELFF | TGTGCCAGCAGCGTAGGGGGAGGCACCGGGGAGCTGTTTTTT
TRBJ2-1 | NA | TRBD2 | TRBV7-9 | CASSLVREGLGAEQFF | TGTGCCAGCAGCTTAGTTCGGGAGGGCCTTGGCGCTGAGCAGTTCTTC
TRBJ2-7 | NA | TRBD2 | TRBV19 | CAGSKRGEWDEQYF | TGTGCCGGATCTAAGCGGGGGGAATGGGACGAGCAGTACTTC
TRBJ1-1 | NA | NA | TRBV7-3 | CASSPAGVGTEAFF | TGTGCCAGCAGTCCGGCAGGGGTAGGCACTGAAGCTTTCTTT
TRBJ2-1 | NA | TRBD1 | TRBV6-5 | CASSYDQGQDNEQFF | TGTGCCAGCAGCTACGACCAGGGACAGGACAATGAGCAGTTCTTC
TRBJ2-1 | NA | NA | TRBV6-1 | CASSESSSSYNEQFF | TGTGCCAGCAGTGAAAGCAGTAGCTCCTACAATGAGCAGTTCTTC
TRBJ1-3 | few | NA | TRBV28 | CASRFGNTIYF | TGTGCCAGCCGATTTGGCAACACCATATATTTT
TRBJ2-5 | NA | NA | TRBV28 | CASRPTGKRQETQYF | TGTGCCAGCAGACCGACGGGGAAGCGCCAAGAGACCCAGTACTTC
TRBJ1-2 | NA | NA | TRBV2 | CASSEWEADGYTF | TGTGCCAGCAGTGAGTGGGAGGCCGATGGCTACACCTTC
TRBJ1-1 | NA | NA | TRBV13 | CASSLGRERSTEAFF | TGTGCCAGCAGCTTAGGTAGAGAAAGAAGCACTGAAGCTTTCTTT
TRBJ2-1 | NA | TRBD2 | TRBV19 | CASSDGGAYNEQFF | TGTGCCAGTAGCGACGGGGGGGCCTACAATGAGCAGTTCTTC
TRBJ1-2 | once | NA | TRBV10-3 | CAISESTGYGYTF | TGTGCCATCAGTGAGTCAACAGGCTATGGCTACACCTTC
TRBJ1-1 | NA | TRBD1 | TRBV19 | CASSIGGTGPTEAFF | TGTGCCAGTAGTATAGGAGGGACAGGACCCACTGAAGCTTTCTTT
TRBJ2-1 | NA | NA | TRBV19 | CASSIDYSSYNEQFF | TGTGCCAGTAGTATAGACTACAGCTCCTACAATGAGCAGTTCTTC
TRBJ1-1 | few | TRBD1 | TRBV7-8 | CATQGQGNTEAFF | TGTGCCACCCAGGGACAGGGGAACACTGAAGCTTTCTTT
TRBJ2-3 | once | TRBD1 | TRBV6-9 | CASRDSDRGQGDTQYF | TGTGCCAGCAGGGACTCGGACAGGGGGCAGGGAGATACGCAGTATTTT
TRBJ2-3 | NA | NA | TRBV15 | CATSRDGQSSSTDTQYF | TGTGCCACCAGCAGAGATGGACAGAGTTCTAGCACAGATACGCAGTATTTT